This is a list of T cell receptor beta chains from one sample in a study of T cells in Graves' hyperthyroidism and ophthalmopathy. TCRdb called the multiplex PCR reads again in MiXCR, with one record for every CDR3 protein. Altogether about 480,000 distinct CDR3 sequences are present, 20% to 25% being singletons, with the ten largest covering 45% to 55%. The sample was blood. The source is a woman in her sixties or seventies with Graves' ophthalmopathy. CDR3s include the opening cysteine and the closing phenylalanine or tryptophan. D genes are given only for firm matches.

D: .
length: 15
J: TRBJ1-5
V: TRBV6-1
CDR3: CASSPQGREGQPQHF

D: .
length: 14
J: TRBJ2-5
V: TRBV10-3
CDR3: CAIKEDGVAETQYF

D: .
length: 13
J: TRBJ1-2
V: TRBV28
CDR3: CASSAGLLDGYTF

D: .
length: 15
J: TRBJ1-2
V: TRBV10-3
CDR3: CAISGQLGSNYGYTF

D: .
length: 13
J: TRBJ1-1
V: TRBV12-3/TRBV12-4
CDR3: CASSLRRRTEAFF

D: .
length: 17
J: TRBJ2-1
V: TRBV13
CDR3: CASRPTRRGGLDNEQFF

D: TRBD2
length: 18
J: TRBJ2-1
V: TRBV19
CDR3: CASSIQGLAGGLGNEQFF

D: .
length: 14
J: TRBJ1-1
V: TRBV6-2/TRBV6-3
CDR3: CASSDGGSNTEAFF

D: .
length: 17
J: TRBJ1-5
V: TRBV4-1
CDR3: CASSQDSIGSQGRPQHF

D: TRBD2
length: 18
J: TRBJ2-7
V: TRBV24-1
CDR3: CATTLGLAGFELTYEQYF

D: .
length: 15
J: TRBJ1-5
V: TRBV30
CDR3: CAWGRGAGSNQPQHF

D: .
length: 14
J: TRBJ2-1
V: TRBV7-2
CDR3: CASSLGVLANEQFF

D: .
length: 14
J: TRBJ1-1
V: TRBV3-1
CDR3: CASSQGSVFSEAFF

D: TRBD1
length: 14
J: TRBJ2-4
V: TRBV4-2
CDR3: CASSLEAGGNIQYF

D: TRBD1
length: 16
J: TRBJ1-4
V: TRBV12-3/TRBV12-4
CDR3: CASSWGTVQSNEKLFF

D: .
length: 15
J: TRBJ2-3
V: TRBV30
CDR3: CAWSVGGGSTDTQYF

D: TRBD2
length: 18
J: TRBJ2-3
V: TRBV28
CDR3: CASSDPVSLAGGTDTQYF

D: .
length: 13
J: TRBJ1-5
V: TRBV5-8
CDR3: CASSRQGQQPQHF

D: TRBD1
length: 14
J: TRBJ2-7
V: TRBV20-1
CDR3: CSAIGTGRPSEQYF

D: TRBD2
length: 16
J: TRBJ2-2
V: TRBV24-1
CDR3: CATSPKTSGSIGELFF

D: .
length: 11
J: TRBJ1-2
V: TRBV28
CDR3: CASGKREGYTF

D: .
length: 12
J: TRBJ2-1
V: TRBV6-1
CDR3: CASSEALHEQFF

D: TRBD1
length: 11
J: TRBJ1-1
V: TRBV6-2/TRBV6-3
CDR3: CASSQGAEAFF

D: .
length: 14
J: TRBJ2-7
V: TRBV30
CDR3: CAWSFSGPGDEQYF

D: .
length: 15
J: TRBJ2-1
V: TRBV3-1
CDR3: CASSQDGRLYNEQFF

D: .
length: 13
J: TRBJ2-7
V: TRBV11-2
CDR3: CASSLAGSAEQYF

D: TRBD2
length: 13
J: TRBJ2-7
V: TRBV20-1
CDR3: CSAKLAGYYEQYF

D: .
length: 15
J: TRBJ2-7
V: TRBV6-1
CDR3: CASSEPGQWSREQYF

D: TRBD2
length: 14
J: TRBJ2-5
V: TRBV11-2
CDR3: CASSPRTRQETQYF

D: .
length: 18
J: TRBJ1-1
V: TRBV19
CDR3: CASSIDYGPLGRNTEAFF

D: TRBD1
length: 14
J: TRBJ2-1
V: TRBV7-2
CDR3: CASSWTGGLDEQFF

D: TRBD2
length: 17
J: TRBJ2-1
V: TRBV25-1
CDR3: CASSDTSGSAIYNEQFF

D: .
length: 12
J: TRBJ2-5
V: TRBV19
CDR3: CASSIGDETQYF

D: .
length: 13
J: TRBJ1-1
V: TRBV20-1
CDR3: CSARWEGNTEAFF

D: TRBD1
length: 13
J: TRBJ1-1
V: TRBV6-1
CDR3: CATDRGLNTEAFF

D: .
length: 16
J: TRBJ2-4
V: TRBV7-2
CDR3: CASSFGPGVAKNIQYF

D: .
length: 14
J: TRBJ1-5
V: TRBV6-1
CDR3: CASSESLGNQPQHF

D: .
length: 16
J: TRBJ1-4
V: TRBV28
CDR3: CASSPPIQGWSEKLFF

D: .
length: 13
J: TRBJ1-5
V: TRBV12-3/TRBV12-4
CDR3: CASSSSTGQPQHF

D: .
length: 16
J: TRBJ2-1
V: TRBV20-1
CDR3: CSARSFGLAPYNEQFF

D: TRBD2
length: 18
J: TRBJ2-2
V: TRBV9
CDR3: CASSFGLAGGLATGELFF

D: TRBD1
length: 14
J: TRBJ2-2
V: TRBV2
CDR3: CATRTGPKTGELFF

D: .
length: 13
J: TRBJ2-5
V: TRBV28
CDR3: CASSLPREETQYF

D: TRBD1
length: 16
J: TRBJ2-3
V: TRBV6-1
CDR3: CASRQLRDSNTDTQYF

D: .
length: 15
J: TRBJ2-1
V: TRBV11-3
CDR3: CASSLDVSTYNEQFF

D: TRBD1
length: 14
J: TRBJ2-7
V: TRBV11-2
CDR3: CASSLGDRIYEQYF

D: .
length: 16
J: TRBJ2-7
V: TRBV11-3
CDR3: CASSPRSGTETYEQYF

D: TRBD2
length: 15
J: TRBJ2-1
V: TRBV20-1
CDR3: CSARIGVAGANEQFF